These 26 T cell receptor beta chains came from one sample sequenced in a study of T cell repertoires in cytomegalovirus infection (dated by TCRdb to between 2018 and 2020). According to the study, the label for this sample's treatment or condition signals: in vitro stimulation with specific CMV peptide epitopes to enrich CMV-specific T cells. The sample was run on an Illumina HiSeq 1500. Using fastp trimming at Q25 and MiXCR clonotype assembly, TCRdb reanalyzed the public sequencing data and kept in-frame beta chains. Merged by CDR3 protein, the rows form single entries marked with the most common genes and DNA. The table for this sample lists some 350,000 distinct CDR3 sequences; 25% to 30% of them were counted only once. The ten largest clones take up around 20% of the sample. No antigen has been assigned to these receptors. The starting material was cultured PBMCs, obtained from culture after CMV antigen stimulation. The receptors were gathered from a human donor in good health (CMV status not recorded). Some clones in this sample may be carry-over from other donors' samples.

A few counts support this clonotype. This chain joins TRBV6-6 and TRBJ1-4; D possibly corresponds to TRBD1 (5 bases). This CDR3 is 14 amino acids long. V lost 2 bases, J lost 4 bases, and 8 bases lay in between. Germline V gene lookup returns CDR1 MNHNY and CDR2 SVGAGI (reference sequence). CDR3 nucleotide sequence: TGTGCCAGCAGTTACGGGGGTATTAATGAAAAACTGTTTTTT. Its protein is CASSYGGINEKLFF.

CDR3 in amino acids: CSAPQTGSSYEQYF. The CDR3 nucleotides are TGCAGTGCTCCTCAGACAGGGAGCTCCTACGAGCAGTACTTC. The rearrangement links TRBV20-1 to TRBJ2-7; 7 bases are a match to TRBD1. V shed 5 bases and J 0 bases; nucleotides not matched to a gene: 7. Germline lookup yields CDR1 DFQATT and CDR2 SNEGSKA (reference sequence). CDR3 length equals 14 residues.

The chain combines TRBV7-8 with TRBJ2-3, with D possibly being TRBD1 or TRBD2 (5 bases each). This CDR3 is built from 17 residues. V lost 4 bases and J 0 bases, leaving 17 bases between the germline ends. Germline assignment: CDR1 SGHVS and CDR2 FQNEAQ. Here the CDR3 DNA reads TGTGCCAGCAGCTCGTTTCGGGGACCCGGGAGCACAGATACGCAGTATTTT. Amino acid sequence: CASSSFRGPGSTDTQYF.

The genes are TRBV4-1 and TRBJ1-4; 8 bases match TRBD1. Per germline, CDR1 MGHRA and CDR2 YSYEKL. V shed 5 bases and J 13 bases; nucleotides not matched to a gene: 12. The CDR3 runs to 14 residues. CDR3 protein: CASSSLDRARRLFF. CDR3 bases: TGCGCCAGCAGCTCTCTGGACAGGGCCCGTAGACTGTTTTTT.

This clonotype has a handful of counts. This chain joins TRBV5-5 and TRBJ1-2; 7 nucleotides line up with TRBD1. This CDR3 has 16 residues. Germline V lookup: CDR1 SGHKS, CDR2 YYEKEE (reference sequence). With 0 bases clipped from V and 0 bases from J, the junction kept 5 bases outside the gene matches. CDR3 nucleotides: TGTGCCAGCAGCTTGGAAGGGGACAGAGCTAACTATGGCTACACCTTC. It encodes CASSLEGDRANYGYTF.

The chain combines TRBV19 with TRBJ1-5; a possible D gene is TRBD1 (6 bases). Germline V gene sequence: CDR1 LNHDA, CDR2 SQIVND (reference sequence). The CDR3 totals 17 residues. V was trimmed by 4 bases and J by 3 bases, leaving 19 bases between them. This chain's CDR3 is CASSKGVNVKYNQPQHF. The DNA for the CDR3 is TGTGCCAGTAGTAAGGGGGTTAATGTGAAATACAATCAGCCCCAGCATTTT.

The genes are TRBV6-1 and TRBJ2-1, with a possible D match to TRBD1 (7 bases). Trimming pared 7 bases from V and 0 bases from J, leaving 16 bases between. The CDR3 runs 16 residues. Germline CDR1 and CDR2: MNHNS and SASEGT. The CDR3 nucleotides read TGTGCCAGCAATGAGGAGGGGGCTGGCTCCTACAATGAGCAGTTCTTC. Translated, it gives CASNEEGAGSYNEQFF.

This clonotype was observed a handful of times. The chain is built from TRBV4-1 and TRBJ2-7, with 11 nucleotides matching TRBD2. The CDR3 has 17 residues. Germline CDR1 reads MGHRA; CDR2 reads YSYEKL. V lost 4 bases and J lost 5; bases outside the gene matches: 13. CDR3 sequence: CASSPLETSGIIDEQYF. The CDR3 DNA reads as TGCGCCAGCAGCCCTCTCGAGACTAGCGGGATAATCGACGAGCAGTACTTC.

This chain uses TRBV27 with TRBJ1-6; D is uncertain. CDR3 size: 14 residues. The V and J ends lost 7 bases and 8 bases respectively, with 15 bases between them. The germline CDR1 and CDR2 sequences are MNHEY and SMNVEV (reference sequence). CDR3 nucleotide sequence: TGTGCCAGCACGAGCGGGCAACGAGATTCACCCCTCCACTTT. Residues: CASTSGQRDSPLHF.

Here the CDR3 DNA reads TGTGCCAGCAGCCCCATGGGCAATACAAGGGAAAAACTGTTTTTT. Translating gives CASSPMGNTREKLFF. The chain links TRBV7-9 to TRBJ1-4, with D uncertain. Per the germline V gene, CDR1 is SEHNR and CDR2 is FQNEAQ (reference sequence). The CDR3 is made up of 15 amino acids. V was trimmed by 5 bases and J by 8 bases, leaving 18 bases between them.

There are many counts of this clonotype. The junction does not match germline at one end; this may be a read error. The J gene is TRBJ2-5, the V gene TRBV6-1; perhaps TRBD2 as D (7 bases). Germline-derived CDR1 and CDR2 are MNHNS and SASEGT. The CDR3 extends over 14 amino acids. CDR3 in amino acids: CASRDGGLQGTQYF. DNA for the CDR3: TGTGCCAGTCGGGACGGGGGGCTTCAAGGGACCCAGTACTTC.

The gene calls are TRBV19 and TRBJ1-5, with 10 bases aligning to TRBD1. This CDR3 region has 14 residues. The germline V gene encodes CDR1 LNHDA and CDR2 SQIVND (reference sequence). Trimming took 4 bases from V and 7 from J; bases not matched to a gene: 4. The CDR3 sequence is CASSTTGGSQPQHF. The DNA of the CDR3 is TGTGCCAGTAGTACGACAGGGGGCAGCCAGCCCCAGCATTTT.

This clonotype was counted at least ten times. V gene TRBV7-2 combines with J gene TRBJ2-3; D call uncertain. Germline assignment: CDR1 SGHTA and CDR2 FQGNSA. The V gene lost 0 bases and the J gene lost 0 bases, with 7 bases spanning the gap. This CDR3 contains 15 residues. The CDR3 loop reads CASSLARPSTDTQYF. CDR3 DNA: TGTGCCAGCAGCTTAGCTAGACCTAGCACAGATACGCAGTATTTT.

J is TRBJ1-2 and V is TRBV28; no definite D call. The CDR3 contains 13 residues. V was cut by 3 bases and J by 4 bases, with 9 bases left in between. Germline assignment: CDR1 MDHEN and CDR2 SYDVKM. CDR3 in amino acids: CASSFGKAYGYTF. For the CDR3, the DNA is TGTGCCAGCAGTTTTGGAAAGGCCTATGGCTACACCTTC.

This clonotype was detected a few times. The chain is built from TRBV18 and TRBJ1-2; D call uncertain. Germline CDR1 and CDR2: KGHSH and LQKENI. Trimming removed 2 bases from V and 8 bases from J, with 12 bases in between. The CDR3 covers 13 residues. CDR3 loop: CASSPSDTRGYTF. CDR3 nucleotide sequence: TGTGCCAGCTCACCATCGGATACACGGGGCTACACCTTC.

In regard to this clonotype: A much larger clonotype is one base distant, so this may be a read error. The chain recombines TRBV6-1 with TRBJ1-2, with D unclear. CDR3 length equals 12 residues. Germline V gene lookup returns CDR1 MNHNS and CDR2 SASEGT. CDR3: CAGSEGPSGYTF. The CDR3 nucleotides are TGTGCCGGCAGTGAAGGGCCCAGTGGCTACACCTTC.

The V call is TRBV12-3 or TRBV12-4, the J call TRBJ1-1; D is unclear. The V and J ends lost 4 bases and 7 bases respectively, with 10 bases between them. CDR3 length: 12 amino acids. The CDR3 region has the DNA TGTGCCAGCAGTTCTCCCCTCGATGAAGCTTTCTTT. Residues: CASSSPLDEAFF.

This clonotype showed up just a few times. The chain recombines TRBV11-2 with TRBJ1-6; D possibly corresponds to TRBD1 (6 bases). In germline, CDR1 is SGHAT, CDR2 FQNNGV. V lost 6 bases to trimming and J lost 10 bases, with 16 bases between them. The CDR3 covers 14 residues. The CDR3 nucleotides read TGTGCCAGCAGATCGCGGACAGCTAACTCACCCCTCCACTTT. This sequence encodes CASRSRTANSPLHF.

In this sample, this clonotype turned up many times. The chain carries TRBV7-8 and TRBJ2-1; 13 nucleotides agree with TRBD2. CDR1 is SGHVS and CDR2 is FQNEAQ in the germline V gene. This CDR3 comprises 16 residues. Trimming took 4 bases from V and 10 from J; bases not matched to a gene: 10. DNA for the CDR3: TGTGCCAGCAGCTGGCAGACTAGCGGGGGGCTGTGGGAGCAGTTCTTC. Protein product: CASSWQTSGGLWEQFF.

There are many counts of this clonotype. The V gene is TRBV7-8, the J gene TRBJ2-2, with D hard to call. Trimming removed 3 bases at V and 2 bases at J, with 10 bases between. The CDR3 runs to 15 residues. Germline V CDR1 and CDR2: SGHVS, FQNEAQ. CDR3 sequence: CASSLSRVNTGELFF. The DNA of the CDR3 is TGTGCCAGCAGCTTGAGCCGAGTAAACACCGGGGAGCTGTTTTTT. The full variable domain, in which reference TRBV7-8 and TRBJ2-2 provide the parts outside the CDR3, is GAGVSQSPRYKVAKRGQDVALRCDPISGHVSLFWYQQALGQGPEFLTYFQNEAQLDKSGLPSDRFFAERPEGSVSTLKIQRTQQEDSAVYLCASSLSRVNTGELFFGEGSRLTVL.

The chain is built from TRBV12-3 or TRBV12-4 and TRBJ1-2; 9 bases are shared with TRBD1. J gave up 5 bases and V 2 bases, and 6 bases lay outside the gene matches. The CDR3 is 15 amino acids. Here the CDR3 reads CASSLSPGQGYGYTF. The DNA for the CDR3 is TGTGCCAGCAGTTTAAGTCCGGGACAGGGTTATGGCTACACCTTC.

The gene calls are TRBV27 and TRBJ1-6; D gene unclear. CDR3 length: 16 amino acids. The V end lost 2 bases, the J end lost 0 bases, and 8 bases lay between the germline ends. Germline V lookup: CDR1 MNHEY, CDR2 SMNVEV (reference sequence). The CDR3 loop reads CASSLRILSYNSPLHF. For the CDR3, the DNA is TGTGCCAGCAGTTTACGGATCCTCTCCTATAATTCACCCCTCCACTTT.

The chain joins TRBV2 to TRBJ1-1; tentative D call: TRBD1 (5 bases). Trimming shortened V by 4 bases and J by 1 base, and 34 bases separated the two germline ends. Germline V gene lookup returns CDR1 SNHLY and CDR2 FYNNEI. The CDR3 runs to 22 residues. The CDR3: CASSGVLGATGHPASKNTEAFF. The CDR3 nucleotides are TGTGCCAGCAGTGGGGTCCTAGGGGCCACCGGACACCCCGCGTCAAAGAACACTGAAGCTTTCTTT.

This chain joins TRBV6-6 and TRBJ2-7; D possibly corresponds to TRBD2 (5 bases). The V end was cut by 6 bases, the J end by 5 bases, with 14 bases between. The length of the CDR3 is 13 residues. Germline CDR1 reads MNHNY; CDR2 reads SVGAGI (reference sequence). CDR3 DNA sequence: TGTGCCAGCAGGGAGAGCGGTACAGACGAGCAGTACTTC. Amino acids: CASRESGTDEQYF.

Of note for this clonotype: A read error may be the cause here, since a much bigger clone is one base away. The V call is TRBV6-1, the J call TRBJ2-3; 8 positions agree with TRBD1. Per germline, CDR1 MNHNS and CDR2 SASEGT. V shed 6 bases, J shed 2 bases, and the junction held 1 base outside the gene matches. This CDR3 is 13 amino acids long. This CDR3 reads CASRDRDTDTQYF. The DNA for the CDR3 is TGTGCCAGCAGGGACAGGGACACAGATACGCAGTATTTT.

This clonotype has a count of ten or more. The chain carries TRBV27 and TRBJ1-5; tentative D call: TRBD1 (5 bases). The CDR3 sequence is 14 residues long. V lost 7 bases, J lost 0 bases, and 10 bases lay in between. CDR1 and CDR2 from the germline V gene are MNHEY and SMNVEV (reference sequence). For the CDR3, the DNA is TGTGCCAGCAAAGGGGATTATAGCAATCAGCCCCAGCATTTT. It codes for CASKGDYSNQPQHF.